A single sample is the source of the 7 T cell receptor beta chains below, sequenced in a study of response to subunit inactivated influenza vaccine. TCRdb itself ran the RT-PCR reads through MiXCR, one entry per CDR3 protein. Here the sample spans a few hundred thousand distinct CDR3 sequences, 20% to 25% being singletons. The sequenced sample was PBMCs from blood, obtained 21 months after vaccination. The receptors shown here come from a man aged 45 to 70 who received an inactivated influenza vaccine.

The table lists this clonotype with a few counts. The chain joins TRBV7-3 to TRBJ1-2; D gene unclear. The CDR3 loop spans 14 amino acids. CDR1 is SGHTA, CDR2 FQGTGA, per germline. Trimming shortened V by 0 bases and J by 6 bases, and 11 bases separated the two germline ends. CDR3 loop: CASSLTGTGNGYTF. CDR3 DNA sequence: TGTGCCAGCAGCTTAACGGGCACCGGAAATGGCTACACCTTC. Full variable domain (missing parts from reference TRBV7-3 and TRBJ1-2): GAGVSQTPSNKVTEKGKYVELRCDPISGHTALYWYRQSLGQGPEFLIYFQGTGAADDSGLPNDRFFAVRPEGSVSTLKIQRTERGDSAVYLCASSLTGTGNGYTFGSGTRLTVV.

The genes are TRBV30 and TRBJ1-1, with 7 bases aligning to TRBD1. The CDR3 runs to 14 residues. Germline lookup yields CDR1 GTSNPN and CDR2 SVGIG (reference sequence). The ends lost 3 bases at V and 7 bases at J; junction bases unmatched: 11. CDR3 loop: CAWRIQTGLVEAFF. In DNA, the CDR3 is TGTGCCTGGAGGATTCAGACAGGGTTGGTTGAAGCTTTCTTT.

This clonotype was counted a few times. The chain joins TRBV4-1 to TRBJ1-4; 8 bases agree with TRBD1. Germline V CDR1 and CDR2: MGHRA, YSYEKL. This CDR3 region has 14 residues. V dropped 1 base and J dropped 5; count of bases not matched to a gene: 0. The chain's CDR3 is CASSQGDRNEKLFF. The CDR3 DNA sequence: TGCGCCAGCAGCCAAGGGGACAGGAATGAAAAACTGTTTTTT.

In the case of this clonotype: The germline gene is not matched at one end of the junction; a read error may be the cause. The V and J genes are TRBV4-2 and TRBJ2-3, with 8 bases identical to TRBD2. CDR3 length: 18 residues. From germline, CDR1 is LGHNA and CDR2 YNFKEQ. The CDR3 here is CASSQDPWLAGSTDMQYF. The CDR3 DNA follows: TGTGCCAGCAGCCAAGACCCATGGCTAGCGGGTAGCACAGATATGCAGTATTTT.

This clonotype has ten or more counts. This chain connects TRBV4-2 to TRBJ1-2; 7 bases align to TRBD1. V lost 4 bases and J lost 6; bases outside the gene matches: 5. CDR3 length: 13 residues. Germline lookup yields CDR1 LGHNA and CDR2 YNFKEQ. This CDR3 reads CASSLTGVDGYTF. For the CDR3, the DNA is TGTGCCAGCAGCCTAACAGGGGTGGATGGCTACACCTTC.

The rearrangement joins TRBV2 to TRBJ1-6; TRBD1 matches at 7 bases. V lost 4 bases, J lost 10 bases, and 4 bases stayed unmatched. The V gene's germline CDR1 is SNHLY and CDR2 FYNNEI. The CDR3 loop spans 13 amino acids. The CDR3 bases are TGTGCCAGCAGTGCGACAGGGCGCTCACCCCTCCACTTT. Its translation is CASSATGRSPLHF.

The gene calls are TRBV12-3 or TRBV12-4 and TRBJ2-7; D is possibly TRBD1 (5 bases). Deletions cut 7 bases from V and 5 bases from J, with 18 bases between. The CDR3 is made up of 14 amino acids. The CDR3 nucleotides are TGTGCCAGCAAACAACAGGTTTCTATCCACGAGCAGTACTTC. Amino acid sequence: CASKQQVSIHEQYF.